This TCR beta chain was found in a study of blood T cells in healthy people across ages. Then a second PCR, running roughly 7 to 11 cycles, was carried out with a sample-barcoded 5' primer and a J-beta primer mix. TCRdb called the 5' RACE reads again in MiXCR, with one record for every CDR3 protein. The table has fewer than 1,000,000 distinct CDR3 sequences, 46% seen once. The sample providers were healthy Caucasian people from Russia, aged roughly 6 to 100. This clonotype was recorded a few times. Germline CDR1 and CDR2: SGHRS and YFSETQ. This CDR3 is built from 15 residues. Trimming took 0 bases from V and 1 from J, leaving 7 bases between them.

Sequencing was performed on blood. This clonotype originated in an elderly man in good health. The V call is TRBV5-1, the J call TRBJ2-2; D gene unclear. Here the CDR3 DNA reads TGCGCCAGCAGCTTGGCGGAGCGGAACACCGGGGAGCTGTTTTTT. Protein: CASSLAERNTGELFF. Drawing the rest from reference TRBV5-1 and TRBJ2-2, the complete variable domain is KAGVTQTPRYLIKTRGQQVTLSCSPISGHRSVSWYQQTPGQGLQFLFEYFSETQRNKGNFPGRFSGRQFSNSRSEMNVSTLELGDSALYLCASSLAERNTGELFFGEGSRLTVL.